This TCR beta chain is drawn from a study of cytomegalovirus exposure and HLA in healthy donors. Concerning this clone: Antigen specificity is unknown.

Overall study results and limits: In most subjects, TCR beta sequences reportedly gave accurate predictions of HLA-A and HLA-B alleles.

The PCR contained 60 Vbeta and 13 Jbeta primers. Assay used: immunoSEQ multiplex PCR; TCRdb lists only in-frame clones, some missing. The profile shows 200,000 to 250,000 clones, 82% of them singletons. Sequenced material: PBMCs. This receptor was obtained from a woman aged 40 to 49 in good health and CMV-seronegative.

Here the CDR3 reads CASRLRGLDSGANVLTF. The CDR3 DNA follows: TGTGCCAGCAGACTCAGGGGGCTTGACTCTGGGGCCAACGTCCTGACTTTC. The chain is built from TRBV28 and TRBJ2-6; 8 bases line up with TRBD1. This CDR3 contains 17 residues. Per germline, CDR1 MDHEN and CDR2 SYDVKM. J lost 0 bases, V lost 6 bases, and 7 bases had no gene match.